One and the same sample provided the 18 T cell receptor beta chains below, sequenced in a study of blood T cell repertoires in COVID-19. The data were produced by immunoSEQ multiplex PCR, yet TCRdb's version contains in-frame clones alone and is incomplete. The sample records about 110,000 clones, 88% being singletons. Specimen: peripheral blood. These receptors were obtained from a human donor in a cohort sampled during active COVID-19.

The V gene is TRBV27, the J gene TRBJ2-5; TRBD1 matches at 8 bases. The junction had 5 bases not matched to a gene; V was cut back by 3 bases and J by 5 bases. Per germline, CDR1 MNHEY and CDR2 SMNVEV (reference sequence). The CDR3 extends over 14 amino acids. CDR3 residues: CASSFTGGMETQYF. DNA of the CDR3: TGTGCCAGCAGTTTCACAGGGGGGATGGAGACCCAGTACTTC.

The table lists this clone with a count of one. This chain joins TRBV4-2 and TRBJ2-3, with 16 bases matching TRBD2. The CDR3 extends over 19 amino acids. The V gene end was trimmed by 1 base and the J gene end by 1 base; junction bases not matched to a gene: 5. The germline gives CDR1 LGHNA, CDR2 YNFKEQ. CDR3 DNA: TGTGCCAGCAGCCAAGCCGGGACTAGCGGGGGGGCCGGCACAGATACGCAGTATTTT. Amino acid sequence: CASSQAGTSGGAGTDTQYF.

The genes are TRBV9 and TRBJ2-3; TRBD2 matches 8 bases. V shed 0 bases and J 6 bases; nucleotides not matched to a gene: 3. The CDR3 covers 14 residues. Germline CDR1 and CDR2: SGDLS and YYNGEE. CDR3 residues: CASSVATGGDTQYF. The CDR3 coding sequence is TGTGCCAGCAGCGTAGCTACGGGAGGGGATACGCAGTATTTT.

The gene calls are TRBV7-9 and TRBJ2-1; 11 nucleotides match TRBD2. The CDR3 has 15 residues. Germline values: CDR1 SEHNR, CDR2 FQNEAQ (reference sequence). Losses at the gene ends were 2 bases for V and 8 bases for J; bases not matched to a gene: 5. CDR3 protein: CASSLRLAGPDEQFF. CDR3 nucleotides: TGTGCCAGCAGCTTACGACTAGCGGGACCCGATGAGCAGTTCTTC.

The CDR3 nucleotides are TGTGCCAGTAGCGCCGGGGACTCCCCCTCGGAGTGGTATGGCTACACCTTC. Protein product: CASSAGDSPSEWYGYTF. The chain combines TRBV19 with TRBJ1-2, with D perhaps TRBD1 (5 bases). Germline V CDR1 and CDR2: LNHDA, SQIVND (reference sequence). CDR3 size: 17 residues. Trimming cost V 6 bases and J 5 bases, with 25 bases left between them.

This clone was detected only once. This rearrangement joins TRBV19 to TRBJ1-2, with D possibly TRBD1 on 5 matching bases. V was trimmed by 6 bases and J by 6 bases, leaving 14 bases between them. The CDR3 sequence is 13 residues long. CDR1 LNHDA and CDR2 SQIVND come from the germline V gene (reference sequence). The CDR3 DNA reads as TGTGCCAGTAGCCCGCAGGGTTCCAATGGCTACACCTTC. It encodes CASSPQGSNGYTF.

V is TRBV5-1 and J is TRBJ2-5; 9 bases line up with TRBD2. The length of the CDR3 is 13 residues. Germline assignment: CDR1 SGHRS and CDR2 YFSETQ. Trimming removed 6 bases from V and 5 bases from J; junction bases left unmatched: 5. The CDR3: CASNWTSVETQYF. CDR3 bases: TGCGCCAGCAACTGGACTAGCGTTGAGACCCAGTACTTC.

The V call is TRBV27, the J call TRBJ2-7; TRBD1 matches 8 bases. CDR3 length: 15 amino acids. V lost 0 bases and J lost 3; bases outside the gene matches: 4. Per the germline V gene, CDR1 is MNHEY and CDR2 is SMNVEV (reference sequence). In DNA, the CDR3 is TGTGCCAGCAGTTTATCGGGACAGGTTTTCTACGAGCAGTACTTC. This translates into CASSLSGQVFYEQYF.

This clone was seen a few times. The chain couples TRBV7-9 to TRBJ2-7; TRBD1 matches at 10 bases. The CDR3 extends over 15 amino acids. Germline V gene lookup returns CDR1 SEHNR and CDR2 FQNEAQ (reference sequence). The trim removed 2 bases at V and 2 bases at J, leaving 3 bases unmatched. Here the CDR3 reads CASSLRQGAAYEQYF. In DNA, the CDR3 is TGTGCCAGCAGCTTACGACAGGGGGCAGCCTACGAGCAGTACTTC. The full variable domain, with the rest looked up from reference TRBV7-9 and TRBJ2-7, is DTGVSQNPRHKITKRGQNVTFRCDPISEHNRLYWYRQTLGQGPEFLTYFQNEAQLEKSRLLSDRFSAERPKGSFSTLEIQRTEQGDSAMYLCASSLRQGAAYEQYFGPGTRLTVT.

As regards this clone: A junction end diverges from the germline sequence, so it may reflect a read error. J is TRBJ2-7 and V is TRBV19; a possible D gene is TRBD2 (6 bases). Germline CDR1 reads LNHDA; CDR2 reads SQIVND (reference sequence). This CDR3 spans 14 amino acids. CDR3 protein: CASSITGSAYERYF. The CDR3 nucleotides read TGTGCCAGTAGTATTACCGGGAGCGCATACGAGCGGTACTTC.

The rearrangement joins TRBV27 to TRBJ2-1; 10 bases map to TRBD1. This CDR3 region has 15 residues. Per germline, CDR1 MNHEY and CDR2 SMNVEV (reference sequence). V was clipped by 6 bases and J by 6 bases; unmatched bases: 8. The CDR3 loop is CASSGPGQGFNEQFF. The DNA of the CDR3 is TGTGCCAGCAGCGGGCCGGGACAGGGGTTCAATGAGCAGTTCTTC.

The CDR3 protein is CASKAGSLGANVLTF. CDR3 DNA sequence: TGTGCCAGCAAGGCCGGGTCGTTAGGGGCCAACGTCCTGACTTTC. The chain has TRBV6-6 and TRBJ2-6; no definite D call. Germline V CDR1 and CDR2: MNHNY, SVGAGI (reference sequence). The CDR3 is 15 amino acids. Between the trimmed V and J ends, which lost 7 bases and 4 bases, there was a span of 14 bases.

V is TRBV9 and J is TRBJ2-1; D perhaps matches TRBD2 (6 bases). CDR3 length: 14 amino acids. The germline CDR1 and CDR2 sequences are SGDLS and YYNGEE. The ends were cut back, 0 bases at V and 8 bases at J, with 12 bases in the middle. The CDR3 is CASSVGHPGDEQFF. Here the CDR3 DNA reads TGTGCCAGCAGCGTAGGGCACCCGGGGGATGAGCAGTTCTTC.

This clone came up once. This CDR3 is CASTSTLTGAYGYTF. DNA of the CDR3: TGTGCCAGCACCTCCACTTTGACAGGAGCCTATGGCTACACCTTC. The chain links TRBV25-1 to TRBJ1-2; tentatively, D is TRBD1 (6 bases). CDR3 length: 15 residues. The germline V and J ends were trimmed by 7 bases and 4 bases, with 19 bases remaining between them. CDR1 MGHDK and CDR2 SYGVNS come from the germline V gene.

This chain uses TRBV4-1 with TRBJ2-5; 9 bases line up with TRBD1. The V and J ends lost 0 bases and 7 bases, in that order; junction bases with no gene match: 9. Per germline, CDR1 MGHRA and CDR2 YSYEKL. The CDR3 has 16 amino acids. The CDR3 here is CASSQDRGTGRGTQYF. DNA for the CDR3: TGCGCCAGCAGCCAAGATAGGGGGACAGGGCGGGGGACCCAGTACTTC.

Written as DNA, the CDR3 is TGTGCCAGCAGTTTACCCAGAGGACAGTATGACACCGGGGAGCTGTTTTTT. Translation: CASSLPRGQYDTGELFF. The V gene is TRBV28, the J gene TRBJ2-2; weak D call: TRBD1 (6 bases). V lost 2 bases to trimming and J lost 3 bases, with 16 bases between them. From germline, CDR1 is MDHEN and CDR2 SYDVKM. This CDR3 spans 17 amino acids.

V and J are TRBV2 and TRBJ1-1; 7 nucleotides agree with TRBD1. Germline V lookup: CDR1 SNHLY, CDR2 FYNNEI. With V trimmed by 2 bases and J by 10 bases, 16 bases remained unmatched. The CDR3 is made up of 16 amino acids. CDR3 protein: CASSELVGGSNRGAFF. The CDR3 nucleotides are TGTGCCAGCAGTGAATTGGTAGGGGGCTCGAATCGCGGAGCTTTCTTT.

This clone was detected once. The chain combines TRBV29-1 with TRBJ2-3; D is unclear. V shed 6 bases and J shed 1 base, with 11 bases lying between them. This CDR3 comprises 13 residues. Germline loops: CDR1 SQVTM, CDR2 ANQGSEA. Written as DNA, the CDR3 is TGCAGCGTCCCCAAGCATCGCACAGATACGCAGTATTTT. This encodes CSVPKHRTDTQYF.